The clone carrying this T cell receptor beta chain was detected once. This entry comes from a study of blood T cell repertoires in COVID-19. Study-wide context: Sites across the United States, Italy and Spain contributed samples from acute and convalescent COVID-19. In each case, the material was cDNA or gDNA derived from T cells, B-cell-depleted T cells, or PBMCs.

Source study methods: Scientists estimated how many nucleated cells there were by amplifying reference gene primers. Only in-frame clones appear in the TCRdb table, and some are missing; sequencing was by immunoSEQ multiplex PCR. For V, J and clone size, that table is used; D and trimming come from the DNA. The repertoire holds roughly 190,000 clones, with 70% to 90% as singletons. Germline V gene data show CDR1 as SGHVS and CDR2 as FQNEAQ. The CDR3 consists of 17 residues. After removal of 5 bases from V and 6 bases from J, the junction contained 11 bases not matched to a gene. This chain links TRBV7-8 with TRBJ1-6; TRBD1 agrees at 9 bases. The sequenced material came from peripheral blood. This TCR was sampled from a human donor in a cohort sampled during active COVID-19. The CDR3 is CASSRPPKTGGNSPLHF. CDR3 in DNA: TGTGCCAGCAGCCGACCCCCCAAGACAGGGGGTAATTCACCCCTCCACTTT.